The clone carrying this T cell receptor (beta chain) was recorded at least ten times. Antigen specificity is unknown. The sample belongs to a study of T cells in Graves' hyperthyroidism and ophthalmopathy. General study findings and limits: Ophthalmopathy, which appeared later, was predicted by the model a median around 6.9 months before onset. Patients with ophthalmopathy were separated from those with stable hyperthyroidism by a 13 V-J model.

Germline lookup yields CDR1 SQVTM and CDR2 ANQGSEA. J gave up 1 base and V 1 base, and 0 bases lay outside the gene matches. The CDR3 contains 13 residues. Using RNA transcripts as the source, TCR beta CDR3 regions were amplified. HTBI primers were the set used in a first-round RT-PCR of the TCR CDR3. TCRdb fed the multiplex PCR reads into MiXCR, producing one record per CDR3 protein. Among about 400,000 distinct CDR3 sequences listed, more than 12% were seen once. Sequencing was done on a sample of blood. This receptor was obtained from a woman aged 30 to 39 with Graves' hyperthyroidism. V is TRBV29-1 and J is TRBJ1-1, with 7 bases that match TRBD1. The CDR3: CSVEGTGNTEAFF. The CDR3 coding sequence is TGCAGCGTTGAAGGGACAGGGAACACTGAAGCTTTCTTT.